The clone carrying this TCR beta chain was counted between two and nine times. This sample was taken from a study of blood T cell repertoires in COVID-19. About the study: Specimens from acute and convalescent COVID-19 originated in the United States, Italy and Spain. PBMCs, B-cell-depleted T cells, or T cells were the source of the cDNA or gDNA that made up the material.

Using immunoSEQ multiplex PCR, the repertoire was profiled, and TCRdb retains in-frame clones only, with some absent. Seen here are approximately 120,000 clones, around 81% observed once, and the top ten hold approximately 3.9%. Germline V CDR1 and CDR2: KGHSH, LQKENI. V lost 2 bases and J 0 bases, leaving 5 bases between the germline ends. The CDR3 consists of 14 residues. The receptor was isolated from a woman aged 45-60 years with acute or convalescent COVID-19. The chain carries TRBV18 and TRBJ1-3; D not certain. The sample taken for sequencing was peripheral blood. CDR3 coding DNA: TGTGCCAGCTCACCAAACAGCTCTGGAAACACCATATATTTT. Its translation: CASSPNSSGNTIYF.